The source of this T cell receptor (beta chain) is a study of patients and donors after allogeneic stem cell transplantation. Germline CDR1 and CDR2: KGHDR and SFDVKD. Trimming at V came to 4 bases and at J to 2 bases, leaving 7 bases not matched to a gene. The CDR3 extends over 16 amino acids. Via MiXCR, TCRdb re-called the RT-PCR reads, giving one row per CDR3 protein. Of about 960,000 distinct CDR3 sequences in the sample, more than 15% were seen once. The TCR sequence derives from a human donor who was either an allogeneic HSCT recipient or a stem cell or donor lymphocyte infusion donor (not recorded which). It is not recorded whose cells these are; they may come from a transplant donor. The chain uses TRBV24-1 and TRBJ2-5; 9 positions agree with TRBD1. The sequenced sample consisted of blood, either unsorted or a sorted T cell fraction (not recorded which). In DNA form, the CDR3 reads TGTGCCACCAGTGAGCCCGGGACAGGGTGGCAAGAGACCCAGTACTTC. It is translated as CATSEPGTGWQETQYF.